Following are 7 T cell receptor beta chains from one sample sequenced in a study of OX40 agonist ivuxolimab in advanced cancers. The protocol used for the library was the immunoSEQ multiplex PCR assay. Here the immuneACCESS table is served through TCRdb, limited to in-frame sequences with V and J called. Missing clones are a known gap in these copies; in checked studies unresolved V genes cover under half, and the rest lacks a known reason. In all, the sample holds around 70,000 clones, and about 84% of those were seen once. Jointly, the top ten make up 9.5% to 13% of the sample. The source was CD4+ or CD8+ T cells sorted from blood, collected in a trial of the OX40 agonist ivuxolimab. These receptors all come from an adult with an advanced solid tumor such as melanoma, head and neck, liver or kidney cancer.

The rearrangement links TRBV11-2 to TRBJ2-1; D unresolved. CDR3 length: 17 residues. Germline V gene data show CDR1 as SGHAT and CDR2 as FQNNGV. The V end was cut by 2 bases, the J end by 2 bases, with 16 bases between. The CDR3 DNA sequence: TGTGCCAGCAGCTTATTCCCCCGAGACCTGCCCTACAATGAGCAGTTCTTC. Translating it yields CASSLFPRDLPYNEQFF.

This chain links TRBV5-1 with TRBJ1-4, with TRBD1 matching 9 bases. The germline CDR1 and CDR2 sequences are SGHRS and YFSETQ. V shed 5 bases, J shed 7 bases, and the junction held 6 bases outside the gene matches. The CDR3 is 14 residues long. The DNA of the CDR3 is TGCGCCAGCAGTTATACGGGACAGGGTGAAAAACTGTTTTTT. This sequence encodes CASSYTGQGEKLFF.

The chain combines TRBV18 with TRBJ1-5; a weak D match, TRBD1 (6 bases). CDR1 and CDR2 from the germline V gene are KGHSH and LQKENI. Trimming shortened V by 6 bases and J by 7 bases, and 13 bases separated the two germline ends. The CDR3 totals 13 residues. As DNA, the CDR3 is TGTGCCAGCTCCCAGGACAGTGTGCAGCCCCAGCATTTT. It specifies CASSQDSVQPQHF.

The rearrangement joins TRBV5-1 to TRBJ2-7, with D possibly TRBD2 on 5 matching bases. Germline-derived CDR1 and CDR2 are SGHRS and YFSETQ. This CDR3 has 14 residues. V lost 4 bases to trimming and J lost 3 bases, with 14 bases between them. The CDR3 spells CASSARGTIYEQYF. CDR3 nucleotides: TGCGCCAGCAGCGCCCGGGGTACGATCTACGAGCAGTACTTC.

The chain employs TRBV30 and TRBJ2-1; D is unresolved. Deletions cut 2 bases from V and 4 bases from J, with 12 bases between. The CDR3 has 14 residues. The germline CDR1 and CDR2 sequences are GTSNPN and SVGIG (reference sequence). The CDR3 DNA follows: TGTGCCTGGAGTCTATCCAGCATTTACAATGAGCAGTTCTTC. Protein sequence: CAWSLSSIYNEQFF. The complete variable domain, with remaining parts taken from reference TRBV30 and TRBJ2-1, reads SQTIHQWPATLVQPVGSPLSLECTVEGTSNPNLYWYRQAAGRGLQLLFYSVGIGQISSEVPQNLSASRPQDRQFILSSKKLLLSDSGFYLCAWSLSSIYNEQFFGPGTRLTVL.

This clone has more than one count but fewer than ten. The chain combines TRBV27 with TRBJ2-5; no clear D gene. Trimming left V 3 bases short and J 1 base short, with 6 bases between. The CDR3 is made up of 13 amino acids. Per the germline V gene, CDR1 is MNHEY and CDR2 is SMNVEV (reference sequence). Here the CDR3 DNA reads TGTGCCAGCAGTTTTCTAGTCCAAGAGACCCAGTACTTC. Translating gives CASSFLVQETQYF.

This clone was counted a single time. The V gene is TRBV29-1, the J gene TRBJ2-3, with D perhaps matching TRBD1 (5 bases). The CDR3 extends over 13 amino acids. The V and J ends lost 4 bases and 1 base respectively, with 9 bases between them. Germline CDR1 is SQVTM and CDR2 is ANQGSEA. Here the CDR3 reads CSVGEGGTDTQYF. The CDR3 coding sequence is TGCAGCGTTGGGGAAGGGGGCACAGATACGCAGTATTTT.